These 20 T cell receptor beta chains were sequenced from one sample in a study of blood T cell repertoires in COVID-19. This table comes from immunoSEQ multiplex PCR, and its TCRdb copy is limited to in-frame clones, with some not included. The data show about 180,000 clones, 89% seen once. Material: PBMCs or T cells enriched from blood (not recorded which). The receptor source for this set is a woman between 40 and 55 years old with acute COVID-19.

This sequence joins TRBV20-1 and TRBJ1-1; weak D call: TRBD1 (6 bases). This CDR3 comprises 14 residues. Trimming took 3 bases from V and 2 from J, leaving 13 bases between them. Germline values: CDR1 DFQATT, CDR2 SNEGSKA (reference sequence). The CDR3 is CSASRLDRNTEAFF. CDR3 DNA sequence: TGCAGTGCTAGTAGATTGGACAGAAACACTGAAGCTTTCTTT.

This chain links TRBV19 with TRBJ1-2; a weak D match, TRBD1 (5 bases). The CDR3 runs to 12 residues. CDR1 is LNHDA, CDR2 SQIVND, per germline (reference sequence). Trimming cost V 4 bases and J 7 bases, with 10 bases left between them. The CDR3 protein is CASSTRVSGYTF. CDR3 sequence (DNA): TGTGCCAGTAGTACCAGGGTTAGTGGCTACACCTTC.

The rearrangement joins TRBV20-1 to TRBJ2-5, with D unresolved. This CDR3 is built from 11 residues. In germline, CDR1 is DFQATT, CDR2 SNEGSKA (reference sequence). V lost 6 bases to trimming and J lost 4 bases, with 9 bases between them. The CDR3 here is CSAVTGETQYF. The CDR3 DNA sequence: TGCAGTGCCGTCACTGGAGAGACCCAGTACTTC.

This clone appeared a single time. The J gene is TRBJ2-5, the V gene TRBV29-1; D is possibly TRBD2 (5 bases). V gave up 3 bases and J gave up 4 bases, with 6 bases separating them. This CDR3 has 11 amino acids. Germline V gene lookup returns CDR1 SQVTM and CDR2 ANQGSEA. The CDR3 DNA sequence: TGCAGCGTTGAGACTATAGAGACCCAGTACTTC. Amino acid sequence: CSVETIETQYF.

The chain recombines TRBV5-1 with TRBJ2-2; 9 bases line up with TRBD1. The CDR3 is 15 amino acids. CDR1 and CDR2 from the germline V gene are SGHRS and YFSETQ. The trim removed 4 bases at V and 4 bases at J, leaving 5 bases unmatched. Written as DNA, the CDR3 is TGCGCCAGCAGCCCGGGACAGGGCGGCACCGGGGAGCTGTTTTTT. Translated, it gives CASSPGQGGTGELFF.

The V call is TRBV5-1, the J call TRBJ2-2; 10 bases match TRBD2. Germline V lookup: CDR1 SGHRS, CDR2 YFSETQ. Losses at the gene ends were 7 bases for V and 2 bases for J; bases not matched to a gene: 5. This CDR3 is 15 amino acids long. The CDR3 region has the DNA TGCGCCAGCGGTCTAGCGGGGGCCAACACCGGGGAGCTGTTTTTT. As protein: CASGLAGANTGELFF.

A single count supports this clone. The chain recombines TRBV27 with TRBJ2-5; D gene uncertain. Between the trimmed V and J ends, which lost 2 bases and 5 bases, there was a span of 6 bases. The CDR3 spans 12 residues. Germline loops: CDR1 MNHEY, CDR2 SMNVEV (reference sequence). CDR3 sequence: CASSLPRETQYF. CDR3 in DNA: TGTGCCAGCAGTTTACCCAGGGAGACCCAGTACTTC.

This sequence joins TRBV7-9 and TRBJ1-4; D not certain. This CDR3 has 13 amino acids. Deletions cut 2 bases from V and 5 bases from J, with 6 bases between. Germline V lookup: CDR1 SEHNR, CDR2 FQNEAQ (reference sequence). This chain's CDR3 is CASSLNSNEKLFF. In nucleotides, the CDR3 is TGTGCCAGCAGCTTAAACAGCAATGAAAAACTGTTTTTT.

The chain uses TRBV3-1 (or the pseudogene TRBV3-2) and TRBJ2-1; TRBD2 might be the D (5 bases). Germline values: CDR1 LGHDT, CDR2 YNNKEL (reference sequence). The CDR3 covers 16 residues. V shed 0 bases and J shed 8 bases, with 17 bases lying between them. CDR3 sequence (DNA): TGTGCCAGCAGCCAAGAATTACTAGGCGGGTCGCATGAGCAGTTCTTC. It specifies CASSQELLGGSHEQFF.

The chain joins TRBV7-2 to TRBJ2-5; 11 bases are shared with TRBD1. Trimming at V came to 3 bases and at J to 7 bases, leaving 4 bases not matched to a gene. This CDR3 contains 14 residues. Germline V gene lookup returns CDR1 SGHTA and CDR2 FQGNSA. CDR3 bases: TGTGCCAGCAGCTTGGGACAGGGGGGTGGGACCCAGTACTTC. Its translation: CASSLGQGGGTQYF. The full variable domain, rest sourced from reference TRBV7-2 and TRBJ2-5, is GAGVSQSPSNKVTEKGKDVELRCDPISGHTALYWYRQSLGQGLEFLIYFQGNSAPDKSGLPSDRFSAERTGGSVSTLTIQRTQQEDSAVYLCASSLGQGGGTQYFGPGTRLLVL.

The chain links TRBV10-3 to TRBJ1-2, with a tentative D call TRBD1 (5 bases). In germline, CDR1 is ENHRY, CDR2 SYGVKD. Trimming took 3 bases from V and 4 from J, leaving 12 bases between them. The CDR3 consists of 14 residues. The CDR3 coding sequence is TGTGCCATCAGTGATGGCAGGGCAAGCTATGGCTACACCTTC. Residues: CAISDGRASYGYTF.

This chain uses TRBV4-3 with TRBJ2-1; D is unclear. CDR3 length equals 12 residues. V was clipped by 4 bases and J by 6 bases, with 7 bases between them. Germline values: CDR1 LGHNA, CDR2 YSLEER. CDR3 residues: CASSRSGNEQFF. Written as DNA, the CDR3 is TGCGCCAGCAGCCGCTCGGGCAATGAGCAGTTCTTC.

The V and J genes are TRBV7-2 and TRBJ2-2, with TRBD2 identical over 9 bases. Germline V gene sequence: CDR1 SGHTA, CDR2 FQGNSA. J was trimmed by 0 bases and V by 3 bases; bases with no gene match: 11. This CDR3 has 19 residues. CDR3 loop: CASSLRRSSGTSNTGELFF. DNA of the CDR3: TGTGCCAGCAGCTTGCGGCGCTCTAGCGGGACGTCGAACACCGGGGAGCTGTTTTTT.

CDR3 DNA: TGTGCCAGTAGTACGAACAGGGGGGTCAGCAGCAATCAGCCCCAGCATTTT. Its protein product is CASSTNRGVSSNQPQHF. V and J are TRBV19 and TRBJ1-5; 8 bases match TRBD1. This CDR3 region has 17 residues. Per germline, CDR1 LNHDA and CDR2 SQIVND (reference sequence). V was clipped by 4 bases and J by 1 base; unmatched bases: 9.

This rearrangement joins TRBV13 to TRBJ2-3; 10 nucleotides align to TRBD2. The germline V gene has CDR1 PRHDT and CDR2 FYEKMQ (reference sequence). The length of the CDR3 is 15 residues. Trimming removed 4 bases from V and 4 bases from J; junction bases left unmatched: 5. The CDR3 is CASSSRTSGPDTQYF. The DNA of the CDR3 is TGTGCCAGCAGCTCCAGGACTAGCGGCCCAGATACGCAGTATTTT.

The rearrangement uses TRBV2 and TRBJ2-7; 12 bases fit TRBD2. Trimming removed 8 bases from V and 4 bases from J; junction bases left unmatched: 6. Germline V lookup: CDR1 SNHLY, CDR2 FYNNEI. CDR3 length equals 14 residues. The CDR3, as DNA: TGTGCCAGCCATCGGACTAGCGGGGATTACGAGCAGTACTTC. Amino acid sequence: CASHRTSGDYEQYF. The full variable domain, in which reference TRBV2 and TRBJ2-7 provide the parts outside the CDR3, is EPEVTQTPSHQVTQMGQEVILRCVPISNHLYFYWYRQILGQKVEFLVSFYNNEISEKSEIFDDQFSVERPDGSNFTLKIRSTKLEDSAMYFCASHRTSGDYEQYFGPGTRLTVT.

The genes are TRBV28 and TRBJ1-1, with 9 nucleotides matching TRBD1. In germline, CDR1 is MDHEN, CDR2 SYDVKM. CDR3 length: 14 amino acids. Trimming cost V 6 bases and J 1 base; bases outside gene matches: 3. CDR3 sequence reads: CASSHRGQNTEAFF. The CDR3 DNA reads as TGTGCCAGCAGCCACAGGGGGCAGAACACTGAAGCTTTCTTT.

The chain recombines TRBV9 with TRBJ1-4, with 7 bases that match TRBD1. Germline loops: CDR1 SGDLS, CDR2 YYNGEE. The CDR3 sequence is 15 residues long. Trimming removed 2 bases from V and 5 bases from J; junction bases left unmatched: 6. CDR3 residues: CASSVTGTVNEKLFF. For the CDR3, the DNA is TGTGCCAGCAGCGTCACCGGGACAGTGAATGAAAAACTGTTTTTT.

The sample holds a few counts of this clone. The genes are TRBV5-1 and TRBJ1-1; TRBD1 matches 8 bases. This CDR3 spans 14 amino acids. Germline V gene sequence: CDR1 SGHRS, CDR2 YFSETQ. The trim removed 4 bases at V and 2 bases at J, leaving 4 bases unmatched. The CDR3 region is CASSPGQVNTEAFF. The CDR3 DNA reads as TGCGCCAGCAGCCCGGGACAGGTCAACACTGAAGCTTTCTTT.

This rearrangement joins TRBV18 to TRBJ2-6; 7 positions agree with TRBD1. The CDR3 length is 15 residues. V was pared by 6 bases and J by 2 bases, with 4 bases of the junction left unmatched. Germline V CDR1 and CDR2: KGHSH, LQKENI. The chain's CDR3 is CASSLQGAGANVLTF. In nucleotides, the CDR3 is TGTGCCAGCTCGCTTCAGGGGGCTGGGGCCAACGTCCTGACTTTC.